This TCR beta chain was found in a study of blood T cell repertoires in COVID-19. Study details: Samples taken during acute and convalescent COVID-19 were collected in the United States, Italy and Spain.

The CDR3 loop spans 14 amino acids. Germline assignment: CDR1 SGDLS and CDR2 YYNGEE. Trimming took off 3 bases at V and 4 bases at J, with 13 bases between the two ends. Source study methods: Amplification from reference gene primers served as the basis for estimated nucleated cell counts. Produced via immunoSEQ multiplex PCR; TCRdb's table is partial and in-frame only. V, J and clone size derive from that table, while D and trimming were established from the DNA sequence. The sample carries 99,000 or so clones, over 75% recorded once. This clone was found once. Sequenced material: peripheral blood. The clonotype originates from a man aged 45-60 years with acute or convalescent COVID-19. The rearrangement links TRBV9 to TRBJ1-1; no firm D call. CDR3 loop: CASSAPAGGTEAFF. The DNA of the CDR3 is TGTGCCAGCAGCGCCCCGGCGGGTGGCACTGAAGCTTTCTTT.